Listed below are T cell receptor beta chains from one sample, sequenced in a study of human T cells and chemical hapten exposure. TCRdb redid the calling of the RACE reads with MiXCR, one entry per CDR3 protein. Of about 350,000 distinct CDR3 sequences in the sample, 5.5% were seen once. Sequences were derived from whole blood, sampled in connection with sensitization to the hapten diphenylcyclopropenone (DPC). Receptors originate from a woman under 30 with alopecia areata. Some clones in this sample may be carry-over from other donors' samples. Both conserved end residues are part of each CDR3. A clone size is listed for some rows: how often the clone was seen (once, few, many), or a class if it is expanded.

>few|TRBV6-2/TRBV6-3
CATSGQLYGYTF
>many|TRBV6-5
CASSPSQAIGTQYF
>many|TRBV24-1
CATTDGLYGYTF
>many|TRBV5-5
CASRIQGAIGNEQFF
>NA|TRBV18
CASSPPVTPTSEAFF
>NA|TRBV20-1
CSPGQTNQPQHF
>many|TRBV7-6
CASSLDETTDTQYF
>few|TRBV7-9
CASSLVKGSIGYEQYF
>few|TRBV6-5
CASGQGRLNEKLFF
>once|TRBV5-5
CASSFGTSGHNEQFF
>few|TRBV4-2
CASSLGTSGGRNNEQFF
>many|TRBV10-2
CASKVAGNTIYF
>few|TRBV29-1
CSVGQRGQPQHF
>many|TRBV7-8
CASSLKMTSGRHRDTQYF
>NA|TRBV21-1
CASRTGAGANVLTF
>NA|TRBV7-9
CASVLSDKQYF
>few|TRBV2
CATQRWQDGGGSFNEQFF
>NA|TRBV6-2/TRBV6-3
CASSYRRTSSDTQYF
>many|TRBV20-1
CSARLLLADLYNEQFF